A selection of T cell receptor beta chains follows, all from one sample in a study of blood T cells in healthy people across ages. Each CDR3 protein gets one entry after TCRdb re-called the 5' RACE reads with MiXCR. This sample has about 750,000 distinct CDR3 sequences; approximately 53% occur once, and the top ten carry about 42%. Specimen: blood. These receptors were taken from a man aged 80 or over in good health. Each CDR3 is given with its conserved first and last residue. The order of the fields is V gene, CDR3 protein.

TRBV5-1,CASSLDGRGDYGYTF
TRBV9,CASSSEAQGELNIQYF
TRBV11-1,CASSGDHPSNEQYF
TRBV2,CASSGQTGPYEQYF
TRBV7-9,CASSLSWIGGRDNEQFF
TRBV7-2,CVSSSPGTGKRGYTF
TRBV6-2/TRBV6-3,CASKGLAGARYAYF
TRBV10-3,CAISVNTFSREAHNEQFF
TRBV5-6,CASSLLSSGSRGYAYF
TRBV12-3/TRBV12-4,CASSLVEVSSYEQYF
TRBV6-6,CASSFKTGTGVFRGYTF
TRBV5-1,CASSRDSQQGYTF
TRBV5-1,CASSPGTSGRAENIQYF
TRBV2,CASSDGMGDGYTF
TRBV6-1,CASSAPETGNYEQYF
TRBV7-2,CASSLGRANEQFF
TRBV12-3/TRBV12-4,CASRDGSSGANVLTF
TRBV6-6,CASIYRTLWETQYF
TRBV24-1,CATSDYQGSTDTQYF
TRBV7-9,CASSLARLAGDTQYF
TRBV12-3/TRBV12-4,CASSSGTRSNEQFF
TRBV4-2,CASSQDRLAGRYNEQFF
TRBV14,CASSPYKGAAETQYF
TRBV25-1,CASRPGLAGSEQFF
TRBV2,CASHAGGRYAYF
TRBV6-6,CASSKAGTGSYEQYF
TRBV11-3,CASSLESPNNEQFF
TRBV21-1,CASRSGGRNTEAFF
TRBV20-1,CSARGTGNNEQFF
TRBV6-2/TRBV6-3,CATKGRTSGTRSSYNEQFF
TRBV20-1,CSARGGTSNEQFF
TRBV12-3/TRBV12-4,CASSPTGVADTQYF
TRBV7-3,CASSSRDFSCNEQYF
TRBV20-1,CSAQDSGTPQETQYF
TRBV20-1,CSARESENYGYTF
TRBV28,CASSLQTGELFF
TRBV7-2,CASSVVAVGYAYF
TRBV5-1,CASSWGTPSKNIQYF
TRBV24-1,CATSEGASEHRYAYF
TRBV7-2,CASSFLNGVWDKANYGYTF
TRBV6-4,CASSPAEQYF
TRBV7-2,CASSARRLPPEQYF
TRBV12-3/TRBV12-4,CASSPTYPAEQFF
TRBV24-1,CATSDPRSQETQYF
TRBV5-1,CASSLEVSGPSTFF
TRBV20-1,CGARDSGGSVYGQYF
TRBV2,CASREQGQSSYNSPLHF
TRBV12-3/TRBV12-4,CASSLKRREGLRETQYF
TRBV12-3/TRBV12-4,CASSDYDRENTEAFF
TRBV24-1,CATSDRDPSGYTF
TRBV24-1,CATSDFTLGLSEQFF
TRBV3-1,CASSQGLRLARDEQYF
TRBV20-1,CSAGPLAGGPVGDAYF